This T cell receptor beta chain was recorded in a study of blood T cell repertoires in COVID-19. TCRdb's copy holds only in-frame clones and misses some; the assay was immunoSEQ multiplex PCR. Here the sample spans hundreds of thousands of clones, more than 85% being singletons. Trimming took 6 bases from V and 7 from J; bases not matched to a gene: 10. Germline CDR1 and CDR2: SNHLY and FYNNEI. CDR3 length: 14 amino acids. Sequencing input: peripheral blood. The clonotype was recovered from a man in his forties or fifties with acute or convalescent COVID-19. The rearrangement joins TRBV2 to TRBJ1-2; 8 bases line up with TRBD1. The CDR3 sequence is CASRGGQGSGGYTF. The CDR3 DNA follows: TGTGCCAGCAGGGGCGGACAGGGATCAGGTGGCTACACCTTC.